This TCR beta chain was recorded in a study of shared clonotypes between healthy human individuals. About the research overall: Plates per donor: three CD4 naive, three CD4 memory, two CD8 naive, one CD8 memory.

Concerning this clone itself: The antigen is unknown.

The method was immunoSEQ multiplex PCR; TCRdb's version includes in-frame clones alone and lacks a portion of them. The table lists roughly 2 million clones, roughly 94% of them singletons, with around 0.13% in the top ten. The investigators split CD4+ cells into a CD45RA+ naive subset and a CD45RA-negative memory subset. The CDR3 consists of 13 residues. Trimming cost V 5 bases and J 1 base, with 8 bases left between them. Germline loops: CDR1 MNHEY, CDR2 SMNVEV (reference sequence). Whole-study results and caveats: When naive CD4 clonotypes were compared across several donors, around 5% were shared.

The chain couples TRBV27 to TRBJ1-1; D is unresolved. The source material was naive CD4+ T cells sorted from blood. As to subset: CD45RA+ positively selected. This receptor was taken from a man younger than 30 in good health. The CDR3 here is CASSQRPNTEAFF. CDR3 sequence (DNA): TGTGCCAGCAGTCAAAGGCCGAACACTGAAGCTTTCTTT.